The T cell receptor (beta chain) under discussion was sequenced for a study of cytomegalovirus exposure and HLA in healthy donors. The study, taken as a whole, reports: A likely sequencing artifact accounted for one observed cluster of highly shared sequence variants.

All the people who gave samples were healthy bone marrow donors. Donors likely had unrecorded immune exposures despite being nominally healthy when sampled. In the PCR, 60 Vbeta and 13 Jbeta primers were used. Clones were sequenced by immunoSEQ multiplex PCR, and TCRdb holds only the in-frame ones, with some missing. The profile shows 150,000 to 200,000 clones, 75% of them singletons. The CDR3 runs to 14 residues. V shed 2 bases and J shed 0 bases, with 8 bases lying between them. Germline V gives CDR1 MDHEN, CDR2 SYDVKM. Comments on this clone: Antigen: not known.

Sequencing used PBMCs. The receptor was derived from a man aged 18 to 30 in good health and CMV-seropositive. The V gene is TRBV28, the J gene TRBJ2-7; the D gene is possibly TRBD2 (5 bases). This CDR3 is CASSLEGYSYEQYF. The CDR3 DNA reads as TGTGCCAGCAGTTTAGAGGGTTACTCCTACGAGCAGTACTTC.